This record concerns one T cell receptor beta chain sequence. This entry comes from a study of blood T cell repertoires in COVID-19. Clones were read by immunoSEQ multiplex PCR, and TCRdb kept only the in-frame ones, dropping some. The sample records 100,000 to 150,000 clones, approximately 86% being singletons. Germline values: CDR1 SGHAT, CDR2 FQNNGV. V lost 5 bases to trimming and J lost 2 bases, with 14 bases between them. The CDR3 is made up of 15 amino acids. The chain recombines TRBV11-2 with TRBJ2-3, with TRBD1 as a possible D gene (6 bases). The sequenced material came from peripheral blood. This receptor was identified in a woman in her seventies with COVID-19, enrolled during active disease. CDR3: CASSPSGQITDTQYF. CDR3 bases: TGTGCCAGCAGCCCCTCCGGACAGATCACAGATACGCAGTATTTT. Based on the CDR3 plus reference TRBV11-2 and TRBJ2-3, the full variable domain is EAGVAQSPRYKIIEKRQSVAFWCNPISGHATLYWYQQILGQGPKLLIQFQNNGVVDDSQLPKDRFSAERLKGVDSTLKIQPAKLEDSAVYLCASSPSGQITDTQYFGPGTRLTVL.